A selection of T cell receptor beta chains follows, all from one sample in a study of cytomegalovirus exposure and HLA in healthy donors. Assay used: immunoSEQ multiplex PCR; TCRdb lists only in-frame clones, some missing. The table has about 65,000 clones, roughly 60% seen once. Sequenced material: PBMCs. These receptors came from a man aged 30 to 39 in good health and CMV-seronegative. CDR3s include the opening cysteine and the closing phenylalanine or tryptophan. A D gene is named only where the DNA matches it firmly. Size is stated for part of the rows, as once, few or many counts, or as a class when the clone is expanded.

TRBV9	.	few	TRBJ2-7	TGTGCCAGCAGCGCTCGGGACAACCGCTACGAGCAGTACTTC	CASSARDNRYEQYF
TRBV5-4	.	few	TRBJ1-6	TGTGCCAGCAGTATAGACTCGTCCCCTTTGAATTCACCCCTCCACTTT	CASSIDSSPLNSPLHF
TRBV19	.	few	TRBJ1-4	TGTGCCAGCAGAAATGAAAAACTGTTTTTT	CASRNEKLFF
TRBV19	.	few	TRBJ1-1	TGTGCCAGTAGGAAACCAGGGAACACTGAAGCTTTCTTT	CASRKPGNTEAFF
TRBV7-2	.	.	TRBJ2-5	TGTGCCAGCAGCACCGGGGGGCCCCAAGAGACCCAGTACTTC	CASSTGGPQETQYF
TRBV29-1	TRBD1	.	TRBJ2-7	TGCAGCGTTAGACAGGGGCAGTACGAGCAGTACTTC	CSVRQGQYEQYF
TRBV19	TRBD1	few	TRBJ1-5	TGTGCCAGTAGTACTGATACAGGGGGCGCGGACCAGCCCCAGCATTTT	CASSTDTGGADQPQHF
TRBV27	TRBD1	.	TRBJ2-7	TGTCCGACAGGGAAGAGGAACGAGCAGTACTTC	CPTGKRNEQYF
TRBV5-4	TRBD2	.	TRBJ2-3	TGTGCCAGCAGCCCCGACGGGGGGGCGTCCGGCACAGATACGCAGTATTTT	CASSPDGGASGTDTQYF
TRBV12-2	.	few	TRBJ2-7	TGTGCAAGTCGCACGGGGACTAGAAAACCCGAGCAGTACTTC	CASRTGTRKPEQYF
TRBV29-1	TRBD2	few	TRBJ2-2	TGCAGCGTTGGCGGGGGGCCGAACACCGGGGAGCTGTTTTTT	CSVGGGPNTGELFF
TRBV4-1	.	.	TRBJ2-7	TGCGCCAGCAGCCATGGACGGGGGGCGGCCTACGAGCAGTACTTC	CASSHGRGAAYEQYF
TRBV7-3	.	once	TRBJ1-1	TGTGCCAGCAGCTTATTCGTGAACACTGAAGCTTTCTTT	CASSLFVNTEAFF
TRBV6-5	.	.	TRBJ1-1	TGTGCCAGCAGCCGGGGTGGCACTGAAGCTTTCTTT	CASSRGGTEAFF
TRBV2	.	.	TRBJ1-1	TGTGCCAGCAGGACTATGAACACTGAAGCTTTCTTT	CASRTMNTEAFF
TRBV2	.	few	TRBJ1-1	TGTGCCAGCAGTGGGGGCAGGGAAATATTGAACACTGAAGCTTTCTTT	CASSGGREILNTEAFF
TRBV9	.	.	TRBJ2-5	TGTGCCAGCAGCGCCCGGCCAGGGGACCAAGAGACCCAGTACTTC	CASSARPGDQETQYF
TRBV30	.	.	TRBJ2-7	TGTGCCTGGACCCAACTGGGCGCAAGTCCCTACGAGCAGTACTTC	CAWTQLGASPYEQYF
TRBV7-2	.	.	TRBJ1-1	TGTGCCAGCAGCTTAGACGGCGGGAGGCGCTTTGAAGCTTTCTTT	CASSLDGGRRFEAFF
TRBV29-1	.	.	TRBJ1-6	TGCAGTAACCGATTGGGCAGGGCTTATTCACCCCTCCACTTT	CSNRLGRAYSPLHF
TRBV6-8	TRBD1	.	TRBJ1-1	TGTGCCAGCAAAAGGGGCAGGGGGGACACTGAAGCTTTCTTT	CASKRGRGDTEAFF
TRBV4-1	TRBD2	.	TRBJ2-7	TGCGCCAGCAGCCCTAGCGGGGGCCCGTATTCTACATACGAGCAGTACTTC	CASSPSGGPYSTYEQYF
TRBV5-1	.	.	TRBJ2-5	TGCGCCAGCAGCCAACCTCTGGGGCAGGAGCAAGAGACCCAGTACTTC	CASSQPLGQEQETQYF
TRBV6-5	.	.	TRBJ2-5	TGTGCCAGCAGTAGGGAGCAAGAGACCCAGTACTTC	CASSREQETQYF
TRBV2	.	.	TRBJ1-6	TGTGCCAGCATTCGGGGATATAATTCACCCCTCCACTTT	CASIRGYNSPLHF
TRBV6-5	TRBD1	.	TRBJ1-1	TGTGCCAGCAGTGACAGGGGTGCGGGTACTGAAGCTTTCTTT	CASSDRGAGTEAFF
TRBV29-1	TRBD2	.	TRBJ2-2	TGCAGCGTTGTGCTTACCCTAGCGGATAACACCGGGGAGCTGTTTTTT	CSVVLTLADNTGELFF
TRBV30	.	.	TRBJ2-2	TGTGCCTGGAGCCTGGACATCAAAACCGGGGAGCTGTTTTTT	CAWSLDIKTGELFF
TRBV6-5	.	.	TRBJ2-3	TGTGCCAGCAGTAGCCCGGGACAAGTCACAGATACGCAGTATTTT	CASSSPGQVTDTQYF
TRBV29-1	TRBD2	.	TRBJ2-4	TGCAGCGTCGAGCGGGACCCAAACATTCAGTACTTC	CSVERDPNIQYF
TRBV6-6	TRBD1	few	TRBJ2-1	TGTGCCAGCAGTTACTCGGGGACAGACTACAATGAGCAGTTCTTC	CASSYSGTDYNEQFF
TRBV7-9	.	.	TRBJ1-3	TGTGCCAGCACCCTACAGGACTCTGGAAACACCATATATTTT	CASTLQDSGNTIYF
TRBV6-5	.	few	TRBJ1-2	TGTGCCAGCTCTGTGGACATCCTCTATGGCTACACCTTC	CASSVDILYGYTF
TRBV18	.	.	TRBJ2-5	TGTGCCAGCTCACCAGGACGGGACTTCCAAGAGACCCAGTACTTC	CASSPGRDFQETQYF
TRBV6-6	TRBD1	.	TRBJ2-7	TGTGCCAGCAGCCGGGACAGGAAGGGGCAGTACTTC	CASSRDRKGQYF
TRBV7-2	.	.	TRBJ2-3	TGTGCCAGCAGCCCCCAGTCAGATACGCAGTATTTT	CASSPQSDTQYF
TRBV30	.	once	TRBJ1-2	TGTGCCTGGAGTGGACCGCCCGGGGACTATGGCTACACCTTC	CAWSGPPGDYGYTF
TRBV10-2	TRBD1	.	TRBJ2-7	TGCGCCAGCAGCTCCCCCGTGACAGGGGCCCACTACGAGCAGTACTTC	CASSSPVTGAHYEQYF
TRBV27	.	.	TRBJ1-2	TGTGCCAGCAGTACGGACAGCAACTATGGCTACACCTTC	CASSTDSNYGYTF
TRBV20-1	.	.	TRBJ2-3	TGCAGTGCCCGACTCTCAGATACGCAGTATTTT	CSARLSDTQYF
TRBV5-1	.	.	TRBJ1-2	TGCGCCAGCAGCTTGCTGACAGAAAGCTATGGCTACACCTTC	CASSLLTESYGYTF
TRBV4-1	TRBD2	.	TRBJ2-5	TGCGCCAGCAGCCAAGATGATCGGCGGGGGTGGGAGACCCAGTACTTC	CASSQDDRRGWETQYF
TRBV6-1	TRBD1	.	TRBJ1-1	TGTGCCAGCAGGACAGGGTGGGGAGCTTTCTTT	CASRTGWGAFF
TRBV19	TRBD1	.	TRBJ2-5	TGTGCCAGTAGTCCCCCTTCGACAGGGGCAGAGACCCAGTACTTC	CASSPPSTGAETQYF
TRBV7-8	.	.	TRBJ2-7	TGTGCCAGCAGCTTAGTAGCGCTGAGCTCCTACGAGCAGTACTTC	CASSLVALSSYEQYF
TRBV19	.	.	TRBJ2-3	TGTGCCAGTAGTAGGGCAGGGACGCAGTATTTT	CASSRAGTQYF
TRBV25-1	TRBD1	.	TRBJ2-7	TGTGCCAGCAGTGAAGGGGAGACAGGGGGAGGTGAGCAGTACTTC	CASSEGETGGGEQYF
TRBV5-1	.	once	TRBJ1-1	TGCGCCAGCAGCCCTTACAGGGACCATGAAGCTTTCTTT	CASSPYRDHEAFF
TRBV6-5	TRBD1	once	TRBJ1-2	TGTGCCAGCAGCAAGACAGGGAACTATGGCTACACCTTC	CASSKTGNYGYTF
TRBV5-1	TRBD1	once	TRBJ2-7	TGCGCCAGCAGTCCGACAGGGACCTACGAGCAGTACTTC	CASSPTGTYEQYF
TRBV4-1	TRBD2	.	TRBJ2-5	TGCGCCAGCAGCCAAGAGGTGTGGGCTAGCGGGGCAAAAGAGACCCAGTACTTC	CASSQEVWASGAKETQYF
TRBV5-1	.	.	TRBJ1-1	TGCGCCAGCAGCTTGGCCGGGGGGGGGAGGAGGGGCACTGAAGCTTTCTTT	CASSLAGGGRRGTEAFF
TRBV2	TRBD1	.	TRBJ2-1	TGTGCCGGGAATCGGGACAGGGACAATGAGCAGTTCTTC	CAGNRDRDNEQFF
TRBV5-4	TRBD2	.	TRBJ2-5	TGTGCCAGCAGCGGGGGACTAGCGGGGGAAGAGACCCAGTACTTC	CASSGGLAGEETQYF
TRBV29-1	.	.	TRBJ2-5	TGCAGCGCGGGGGAATTTCAAGAGACCCAGTACTTC	CSAGEFQETQYF
TRBV13	.	.	TRBJ2-1	TGTGCCAGCAGCTTGAGCGGTAGCTCCTACAATGAGCAGTTCTTC	CASSLSGSSYNEQFF
TRBV5-1	.	.	TRBJ1-1	TGCGCCAGCAGCCCGACAAGGGGCGGGGAGAACACTGAAGCTTTCTTT	CASSPTRGGENTEAFF
TRBV5-4	TRBD1	.	TRBJ1-2	TGTGCCAGCAGCTTGGGGGACAGGGGAAGCCTCTATGGCTACACCTTC	CASSLGDRGSLYGYTF
TRBV19	.	few	TRBJ1-4	TGTGCCAGTAATACCGGAGGGATTAATGAAAAACTGTTTTTT	CASNTGGINEKLFF